Sequencing of this TCR beta chain was carried out in a study of T cell repertoires in cytomegalovirus infection. Study-wide context: Through public TCR beta signatures, both CMV infection and matching HLA type were indicated.

V lost 5 bases and J lost 5, with 12 bases in between. Per the germline V gene, CDR1 is SGHAT and CDR2 is FQNNGV. The CDR3 covers 13 residues. MiXCR, applied by TCRdb to the reads, yields one record per CDR3 protein. The top ten hold 13% of the sample, which has fewer than 550,000 distinct CDR3 sequences, around 27% seen once. Sample: PBMCs. The chain has TRBV11-2 and TRBJ2-5; TRBD2 might be the D (6 bases). The clonotype originates from a human donor in good health (CMV status not recorded). Some clones in this sample may be carry-over from other donors' samples. CDR3 amino acids: CASSPGEEETQYF. The CDR3 DNA reads TGTGCCAGCAGCCCGGGGGAGGAGGAGACCCAGTACTTC.